Below, one TCR beta chain is given with its context. Other DNA sequences in the sample encode the same CDR3. The CDR3 has 18 amino acids. Trimming cost V 5 bases and J 6 bases, with 28 bases left between them. CDR1 and CDR2 from the germline V gene are SGHVS and FNYEAQ. This record belongs to a study of cytomegalovirus exposure and HLA in healthy donors. Primers included in the PCR were 60 Vbeta and 13 Jbeta primers. The table came from immunoSEQ multiplex PCR; TCRdb's copy has only in-frame clones and leaves some out. The sample has about 180,000 clones; roughly four fifths are singletons. The clonotype was recovered from a woman aged 45-65 years in good health and CMV-seronegative. The sequencing sample was made of PBMCs. The chain has TRBV7-6 and TRBJ2-5; D might be TRBD1 (6 bases). DNA of the CDR3: TGTGCCAGCAGCCTTAGATCGTTGGGGGCCGGAGGTACGAAGACCCAGTACTTC. Amino acid sequence: CASSLRSLGAGGTKTQYF.